The source of this T cell receptor beta chain is a study of T cell changes during pregnancy in multiple sclerosis. Repertoires were generated with immunoSEQ multiplex PCR, while TCRdb's copy carries only in-frame clones and drops some. The data hold about 36,000 clones, with more than 70% observed a single time. The CDR3 is 12 amino acids. Germline V gives CDR1 SGHTA, CDR2 FQGNSA. V lost 5 bases and J 7 bases, leaving 11 bases between the germline ends. The starting material was CD4+ T cells from peripheral blood mononuclear cells, obtained in the first trimester of pregnancy. This chain links TRBV7-2 with TRBJ2-5; perhaps TRBD2 as D (6 bases). The source of this sequence is a female donor with multiple sclerosis, enrolled in a pregnancy study. CDR3 DNA: TGTGCCAGCAGCCCGGCCGGGAGGACCCAGTACTTC. Residues: CASSPAGRTQYF.